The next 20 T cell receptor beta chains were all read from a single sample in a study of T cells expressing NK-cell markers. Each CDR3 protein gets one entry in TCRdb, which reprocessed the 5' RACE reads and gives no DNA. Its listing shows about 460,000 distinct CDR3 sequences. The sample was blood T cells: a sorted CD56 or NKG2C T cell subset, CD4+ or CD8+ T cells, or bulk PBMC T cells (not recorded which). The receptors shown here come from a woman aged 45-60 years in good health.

The CDR3 region is CAISDLAAKNEQFF. The V call is TRBV10-3, the J call TRBJ2-1; TCRdb proposes TRBD2, but this gene call is untestable without DNA. The CDR3 has 14 amino acids. Germline loops: CDR1 ENHRY, CDR2 SYGVKD.

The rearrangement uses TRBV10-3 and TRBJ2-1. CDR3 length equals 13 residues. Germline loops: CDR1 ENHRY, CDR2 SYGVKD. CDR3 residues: CAISGTANNEQFF.

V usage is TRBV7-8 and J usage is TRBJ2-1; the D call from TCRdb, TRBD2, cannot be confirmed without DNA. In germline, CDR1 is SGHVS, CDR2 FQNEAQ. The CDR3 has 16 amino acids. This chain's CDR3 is CASSLASGGGYNEQFF.

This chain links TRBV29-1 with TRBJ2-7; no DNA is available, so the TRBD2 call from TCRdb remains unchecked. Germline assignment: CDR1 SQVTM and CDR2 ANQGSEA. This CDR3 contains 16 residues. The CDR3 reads CSVEIVGRRKGYEQYF.

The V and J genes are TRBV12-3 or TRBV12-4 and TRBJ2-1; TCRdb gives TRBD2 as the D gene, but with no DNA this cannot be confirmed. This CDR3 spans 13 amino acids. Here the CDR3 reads CASSLLSGGWGFF.

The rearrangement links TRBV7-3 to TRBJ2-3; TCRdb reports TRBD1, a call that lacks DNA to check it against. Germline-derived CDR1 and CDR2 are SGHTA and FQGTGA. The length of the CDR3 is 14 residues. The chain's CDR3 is CASGPQGFGDTQYF.

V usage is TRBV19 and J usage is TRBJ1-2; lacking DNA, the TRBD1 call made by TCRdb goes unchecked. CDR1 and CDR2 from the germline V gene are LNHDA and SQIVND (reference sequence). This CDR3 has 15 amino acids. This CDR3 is CASSSAIQGIYGYTF.

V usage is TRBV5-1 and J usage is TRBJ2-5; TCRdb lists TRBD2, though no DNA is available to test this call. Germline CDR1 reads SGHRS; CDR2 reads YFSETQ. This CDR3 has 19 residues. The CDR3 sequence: CASSLTQDNIAGPQETQYF.

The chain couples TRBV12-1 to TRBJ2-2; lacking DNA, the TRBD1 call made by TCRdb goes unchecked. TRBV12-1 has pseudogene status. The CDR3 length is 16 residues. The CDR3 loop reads CASSKTHRGQTGELFF.

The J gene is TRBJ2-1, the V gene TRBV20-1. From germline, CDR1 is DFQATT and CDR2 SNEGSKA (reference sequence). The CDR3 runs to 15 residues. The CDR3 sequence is CSANYGSIGVNEQFF.

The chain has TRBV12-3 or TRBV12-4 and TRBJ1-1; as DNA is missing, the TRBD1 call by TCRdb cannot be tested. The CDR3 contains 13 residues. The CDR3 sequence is CASSLRGGQEAFF.

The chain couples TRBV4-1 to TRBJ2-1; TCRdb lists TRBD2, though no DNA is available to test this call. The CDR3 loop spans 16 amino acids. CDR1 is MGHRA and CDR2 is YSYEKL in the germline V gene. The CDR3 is CASTPGLAGRGDEQFF.

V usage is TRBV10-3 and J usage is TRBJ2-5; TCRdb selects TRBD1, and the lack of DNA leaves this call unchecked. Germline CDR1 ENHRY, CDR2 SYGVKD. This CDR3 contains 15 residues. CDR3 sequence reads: CAISPSGQGQETQYF.

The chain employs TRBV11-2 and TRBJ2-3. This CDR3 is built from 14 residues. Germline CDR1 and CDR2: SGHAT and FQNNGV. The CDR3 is CASSSVLHTDTQYF.

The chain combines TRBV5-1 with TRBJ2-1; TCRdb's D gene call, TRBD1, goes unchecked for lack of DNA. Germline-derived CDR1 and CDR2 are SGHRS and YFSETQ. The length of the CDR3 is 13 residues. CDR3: CASAGQGANEQFF.

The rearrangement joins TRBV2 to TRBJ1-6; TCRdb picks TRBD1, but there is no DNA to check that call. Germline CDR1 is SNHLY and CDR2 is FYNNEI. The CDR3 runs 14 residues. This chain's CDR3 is CASTPLLNNSPLHF.

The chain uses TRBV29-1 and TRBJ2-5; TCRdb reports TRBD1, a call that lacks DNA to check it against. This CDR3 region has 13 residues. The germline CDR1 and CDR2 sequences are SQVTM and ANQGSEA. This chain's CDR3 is CSVPGRSQETQYF.

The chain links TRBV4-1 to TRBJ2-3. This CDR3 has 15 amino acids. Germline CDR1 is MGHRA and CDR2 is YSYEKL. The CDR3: CASSQERRNTDTQYF.

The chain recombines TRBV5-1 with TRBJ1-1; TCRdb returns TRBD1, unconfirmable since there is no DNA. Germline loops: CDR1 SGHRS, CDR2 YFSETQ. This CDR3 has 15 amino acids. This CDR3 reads CASSLYNRGRTEAFF.

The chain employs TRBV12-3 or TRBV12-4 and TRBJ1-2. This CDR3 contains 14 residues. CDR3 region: CASSFSLRRQLYTF.